These 26 T cell receptor beta chains originate from one sample sequenced in a study of tumor-infiltrating lymphocytes in primary liver carcinoma. The investigators made TCR beta cDNA from 400 to 500 ng total RNA, using a constant-region primer. Three nested multiplex PCR rounds of slightly modified ARM-PCR generated TCR beta libraries. Two initial PCR rounds of about 11 cycles each paired TRBV1-TRBV30 forward primers with a C-beta reverse primer. One entry per CDR3 protein results from TCRdb running MiXCR on the multiplex PCR reads. The profile shows about 35,000 distinct CDR3 sequences, roughly 70% of them singletons. The source material, 20-30 mg of unsorted bulk tissue, was used to co-extract RNA and DNA. What was sequenced was liver tumor tissue from sampling region 4. Subset given: tumor region T4, right-lateral pole. Source of these receptors: a man between 40 and 49 years old with primary liver carcinoma and hepatitis B virus infection.

This clonotype came up once. CDR3 protein: CASSYYGKTSEIYEQYF. The CDR3 nucleotides read TGTGCCAGCAGTTACTATGGGAAGACTAGCGAGATCTACGAGCAGTACTTC. The rearrangement links TRBV6-2 or TRBV6-3 to TRBJ2-7, with 8 bases lining up with TRBD2. The length of the CDR3 is 17 residues. The germline gives CDR1 MNHEY, CDR2 SVGEGT. After removal of 1 base from V and 3 bases from J, the junction contained 11 bases not matched to a gene.

A note on this clonotype: The CDR3 does not close with the conserved phenylalanine or tryptophan, likely indicating a read error. The rearrangement joins TRBV11-2 to TRBJ1-5, with D perhaps matching TRBD1 (5 bases). Germline assignment: CDR1 SGHAT and CDR2 FQNNGV. The CDR3 is 16 amino acids. The DNA for the CDR3 is TGTGTCAGCAGCCTAAAAAGGGGACTGACGAATCAGCCCCAGCATTAT. Amino acids: CVSSLKRGLTNQPQHY.

About this clonotype itself: At one end, the junction sequence differs from germline, possibly due to a read error. This chain uses TRBV5-1 with TRBJ2-3, with a possible D match to TRBD2 (5 bases). CDR3 size: 16 residues. CDR1 and CDR2 from the germline V gene are SGHRS and YFSETQ. The CDR3 loop reads CANSSNGRASSDTQYF. The CDR3 DNA follows: TGCGCCAACAGCTCGAACGGCCGTGCTAGCTCAGATACGCAGTATTTT.

The table lists this clonotype with a count of one. J is TRBJ1-1 and V is TRBV5-1; D gene ambiguous. CDR1 is SGHRS, CDR2 YFSETQ, per germline. V dropped 1 base and J dropped 4 bases, with 20 bases sitting between them. The CDR3 covers 17 residues. CDR3: CASSLTGLQISITEAFF. CDR3 bases: TGCGCCAGCAGCTTGACGGGGTTACAAATCTCGATCACTGAAGCTTTCTTT.

This clonotype was seen only once. At one end, the junction sequence differs from germline, possibly due to a read error. The chain combines TRBV4-3 with TRBJ2-5; maybe TRBD2 (5 bases). CDR3 size: 15 residues. Germline V gene lookup returns CDR1 LGHNA and CDR2 YSLEER. The CDR3 region has the DNA TGCGCCAGCAACCAAGGTCTAGGAGGCTTGGAGACCCAGTATTTC. Protein: CASNQGLGGLETQYF.

Note on this clonotype: At one of its ends the junction is not consistent with the germline gene, which may arise from a read error. The chain recombines TRBV11-1 with TRBJ2-3; D is perhaps TRBD2 (5 bases). Germline V gives CDR1 SGHAT, CDR2 FQDESV (reference sequence). The CDR3 consists of 15 residues. The CDR3, as DNA: TGTGCCCGCAGTTTGCCGAGGGAGAGCAGAGATACACAGTATTTT. Amino acids: CARSLPRESRDTQYF.

The table lists this clonotype with a count of one. An end of the junction differs from the germline gene, which may be a read error. J is TRBJ1-1 and V is TRBV5-1, with D perhaps TRBD1 (5 bases). Germline CDR1 reads SGHRS; CDR2 reads YFSETQ. The CDR3 loop spans 16 amino acids. CDR3 coding DNA: TGCGTCAGCAGTCCTTCTTGGGGCACGATGAACACTGAAGCTTTCTTC. Protein: CVSSPSWGTMNTEAFF.

This clonotype was recorded only once. The junction differs from germline at one of its ends, possibly a read error. The CDR3 DNA reads as TGTGTCAGCAGTTACAATCCTAGCAGGAGTACTGGTGCCAACGTCCTGACTTTC. The encoded protein is CVSSYNPSRSTGANVLTF. This chain uses TRBV6-5 with TRBJ2-6; perhaps TRBD2 as D (5 bases). The CDR3 runs 18 residues. CDR1 is MNHEY, CDR2 SVGAGI, per germline.

Regarding this clonotype: At one of its ends the junction is not consistent with the germline gene, which may arise from a read error. The rearrangement joins TRBV5-4 to TRBJ2-1; TRBD2 matches at 8 bases. The CDR3 extends over 15 amino acids. Germline V CDR1 and CDR2: SGHNT, YYREEE (reference sequence). CDR3 region: CASNLGTRGIYEQFF. The CDR3 DNA follows: TGTGCCAGCAACTTAGGGACTAGGGGGATCTATGAGCAATTCTTC. The full variable domain, rest sourced from reference TRBV5-4 and TRBJ2-1, is ETGVTQSPTHLIKTRGQQVTLRCSSQSGHNTVSWYQQALGQGPQFIFQYYREEENGRGNFPPRFSGLQFPNYSSELNVNALELDDSALYLCASNLGTRGIYEQFFGPGTRLTVL.

As regards this clonotype: Its ends do not fully match the called genes, so a read error is possible. As DNA, the CDR3 is TGCGCCTGCAGCTTGGCCCAGGGCTGTGGCTACACCTTC. Translating gives CACSLAQGCGYTF. The J gene is TRBJ1-2, the V gene TRBV5-1, with D maybe TRBD1 (5 bases). Germline CDR1 and CDR2: SGHRS and YFSETQ. This CDR3 is built from 13 residues. Complete variable domain (other parts from reference TRBV5-1 and TRBJ1-2): KAGVTQTPRYLIKTRGQQVTLSCSPISGHRSVSWYQQTPGQGLQFLFEYFSETQRNKGNFPGRFSGRQFSNSRSEMNVSTLELGDSALYLCACSLAQGCGYTFGSGTRLTVV.

This clonotype was recorded at least ten times. This chain connects TRBV6-5 to TRBJ2-3; D possibly corresponds to TRBD2 (7 bases). The germline V gene encodes CDR1 MNHEY and CDR2 SVGAGI. CDR3 length equals 12 residues. Trimming shortened V by 2 bases and J by 10 bases, and 10 bases separated the two germline ends. Here the CDR3 DNA reads TGTGCCAGCAGTTACCCCGGGGGGCCGCAGTATTTT. Amino acids: CASSYPGGPQYF.

Of note for this clonotype: The CDR3 carries no conserved terminal phenylalanine or tryptophan, so it likely arises from a read error. V gene TRBV5-1 combines with J gene TRBJ2-2; TRBD1 agrees at 8 bases. The CDR3 consists of 15 residues. The germline gives CDR1 SGHRS, CDR2 YFSETQ. CDR3: CASSLRTGITGELFL. For the CDR3, the DNA is TGTGCCAGCAGCTTGAGGACAGGGATAACCGGGGAGCTGTTTCTT.

The CDR3 coding sequence is TGTGCCACCACCGGGGGACAGTCGAACACTGAAGCTTTCTTT. Translated, it gives CATTGGQSNTEAFF. V usage is TRBV28 and J usage is TRBJ1-1; 7 nucleotides match TRBD1. Trimming took 10 bases from V and 1 from J; bases not matched to a gene: 9. The CDR3 consists of 14 residues. Germline V gene lookup returns CDR1 MDHEN and CDR2 SYDVKM.

In the case of this clonotype: A much larger clone is a single base away; this may be a read error. V gene TRBV9 combines with J gene TRBJ2-5, with TRBD2 as a possible D gene (5 bases). The CDR3 is 12 amino acids. Germline lookup yields CDR1 SGDLS and CDR2 YYNGEE. CDR3 nucleotides: TGTGCCAGCAGCCCGGGGTCGGAGACCCGGTACTTC. Translation gives CASSPGSETRYF. Full variable domain (outside the CDR3, taken from reference TRBV9 and TRBJ2-5): DSGVTQTPKHLITATGQRVTLRCSPRSGDLSVYWYQQSLDQGLQFLIQYYNGEERAKGNILERFSAQQFPDLHSELNLSSLELGDSALYFCASSPGSETRYFGPGTRLLVL.

Points on this clonotype: A much larger clone differs by one base, so this may be a read error. V gene TRBV9 combines with J gene TRBJ1-2; D may be TRBD1 (5 bases). With 7 bases removed from V and 7 bases from J, the gap between germline ends came to 17 bases. This CDR3 contains 13 residues. Germline-derived CDR1 and CDR2 are SGDLS and YYNGEE. CDR3 in amino acids: CASESGEGLGYTF. The CDR3, as DNA: TGTGCCAGCGAGAGCGGCGAGGGGCTTGGCTACACCTTC.

Of note for this clonotype: At one end the junction does not follow the germline gene, possibly because of a read error. The V and J genes are TRBV29-1 and TRBJ2-6; tentatively, D is TRBD1 (6 bases). This CDR3 comprises 16 residues. The V gene's germline CDR1 is SQVTM and CDR2 ANQGSEA. The CDR3 protein is CSVFRDTESGTNVLTF. DNA for the CDR3: TGCAGCGTTTTCAGGGACACAGAGTCTGGGACCAACGTCCTGACTTTC.

This clonotype was found once. The junction departs from germline at one end; a sequencing error may be responsible. The chain has TRBV5-1 and TRBJ2-5; 8 bases are shared with TRBD2. This CDR3 region has 15 residues. Germline V gives CDR1 SGHRS, CDR2 YFSETQ. The CDR3 spells CVSSVLPGLVETQYF. The CDR3 bases are TGCGTCAGCAGCGTACTCCCGGGACTAGTAGAGACCCAGTACTTC.

A remark on this clonotype: In this CDR3 the conserved last residue, phenylalanine or tryptophan, is missing, so a read error is likely. The chain joins TRBV11-2 to TRBJ2-6, with 8 bases fitting TRBD1. CDR1 is SGHAT and CDR2 is FQNNGV in the germline V gene. The length of the CDR3 is 21 residues. The CDR3 DNA follows: TGTTTCAGCAGCATGGGGGGAGACAGGGGCATTTCCCTCTCTGGGGCCAACGTCCTGACTCTC. Its protein product is CFSSMGGDRGISLSGANVLTL.

With respect to this clonotype: At one boundary the junction diverges from the germline segment, which might be a read error. The V and J genes are TRBV6-5 and TRBJ2-5; D is tentatively TRBD1 or TRBD2 (5 bases each). The CDR3 length is 12 residues. Looked up from germline, CDR1 is MNHEY and CDR2 is SVGAGI. Here the CDR3 DNA reads TGTACCAGCAGTTACGGGGCGGAAACCCAGTACTTC. It is translated as CTSSYGAETQYF.

The chain is built from TRBV5-4 and TRBJ2-5; D not certain. Germline values: CDR1 SGHNT, CDR2 YYREEE (reference sequence). The CDR3 sequence is 12 residues long. The ends were cut back, 1 base at V and 4 bases at J, with 5 bases in the middle. CDR3 in amino acids: CASSLSIETQYF. In DNA form, the CDR3 reads TGTGCCAGCAGCTTGTCTATAGAGACCCAGTACTTC.

In regard to this clonotype: The CDR3 end shows no conserved phenylalanine or tryptophan, and so a read error is likely. It is unclear where the CDR3 begins or ends on the DNA, so no DNA is shown, and the CDR3 is as TCRdb lists it. The chain is built from TRBV13 and TRBJ2-3; the table's D call TRBD1 went unverified against the DNA. The CDR3 length is 15 residues, termini included. The germline V gene encodes CDR1 PRHDT and CDR2 FYEKMQ (reference sequence). The CDR3 loop is CASSPGTGGTDTHYS.

By share, this clonotype ranks as medium-sized. The chain carries TRBV6-5 and TRBJ1-1; perhaps TRBD1 as D (5 bases). Germline V gene data show CDR1 as MNHEY and CDR2 as SVGAGI. V shed 2 bases and J shed 4 bases, with 8 bases lying between them. The CDR3 covers 13 residues. In DNA, the CDR3 is TGTGCCAGCAGTTACATGAGGGGCACTGAAGCTTTCTTT. Protein product: CASSYMRGTEAFF.

Comment on this clonotype: Germline and junction disagree at one end, which may indicate a read error. CDR3 amino acids: CANSTVLIQYF. In nucleotides, the CDR3 is TGTGCCAACAGTACGGTACTTATTCAGTACTTC. The gene calls are TRBV28 and TRBJ2-4, with D unresolved. Germline assignment: CDR1 MDHEN and CDR2 SYDVKM. This CDR3 is built from 11 residues.

In its sample, this clonotype was seen once. The CDR3 carries no conserved terminal phenylalanine or tryptophan, so it likely arises from a read error. This CDR3 is CASGPPGRADTQYL. The CDR3 nucleotides read TGTGCCAGCGGCCCCCCGGGCCGTGCAGATACGCAGTATCTT. The chain is built from TRBV11-2 and TRBJ2-3; the D is unclear. The CDR3 is 14 residues long. Germline V gene lookup returns CDR1 SGHAT and CDR2 FQNNGV. The ends were cut back, 8 bases at V and 4 bases at J, with 16 bases in the middle.

Comment on this clonotype: Since the CDR3 does not end with the conserved phenylalanine or tryptophan, this likely comes from a read error. This sequence joins TRBV29-1 and TRBJ2-6; D gene ambiguous. CDR1 SQVTM and CDR2 ANQGSEA come from the germline V gene. The CDR3 has 13 amino acids. CDR3 amino acids: CSVTGSKAKVLTY. In DNA form, the CDR3 reads TGCAGCGTCACGGGCTCTAAGGCCAAGGTCCTGACTTAC.

Comments on this clonotype: This CDR3 fails to terminate in the conserved phenylalanine or tryptophan, so it likely reflects a read error. J is TRBJ2-7 and V is TRBV4-1; TRBD1 is a possible D gene (5 bases). Per germline, CDR1 MGHRA and CDR2 YSYEKL. The CDR3 has 14 residues. The CDR3 protein is CASSLLRVGEEQYL. The CDR3 DNA reads TGCGCCAGTAGCCTCCTAAGGGTAGGGGAAGAGCAGTACCTC.